These 26 T cell receptor beta chains share one sample of origin, sequenced in a study of blood T cells in healthy people across ages. A sample-barcoded 5' primer and a J-beta primer mix were used in a second PCR of roughly 7 to 11 cycles. MiXCR was run by TCRdb on the 5' RACE reads, yielding one entry per CDR3 protein. The data contain hundreds of thousands of distinct CDR3 sequences, roughly 53% of them singletons. The specimen sequenced was blood. These receptors were obtained from a man older than 75 in good health.

The rearrangement links TRBV27 to TRBJ2-5; D may correspond to TRBD1 or TRBD2 (5 bases each). Trimming pared 5 bases from V and 11 bases from J, leaving 24 bases between. Germline values: CDR1 MNHEY, CDR2 SMNVEV (reference sequence). The length of the CDR3 is 15 residues. CDR3 DNA sequence: TGTGCCAGCAGTCCCTCCGGGACGCTACACAATGAGCAGTACTTC. This encodes CASSPSGTLHNEQYF.

This clonotype was seen just once. The chain is built from TRBV15 and TRBJ2-1, with unresolved D. The V end lost 0 bases, the J end lost 5 bases, and 14 bases lay between the germline ends. Per the germline V gene, CDR1 is LNHNV and CDR2 is YYDKDF (reference sequence). The CDR3 has 16 amino acids. CDR3 sequence: CATSRDQSLGNNEQFF. Here the CDR3 DNA reads TGTGCCACCAGCAGAGATCAATCCTTAGGGAACAATGAGCAGTTCTTC.

V is TRBV12-5 and J is TRBJ2-3, with 10 nucleotides matching TRBD2. Germline V lookup: CDR1 LGHNT, CDR2 FRNRAP. The V segment lost 3 bases and the J segment 14 bases; nucleotides outside the gene matches: 17. The CDR3 is 16 residues long. CDR3 protein: CASGFKAGGMHRYAYF. DNA of the CDR3: TGTGCTAGTGGTTTCAAAGCGGGAGGGATGCACAGATACGCGTATTTT.

The chain uses TRBV7-2 and TRBJ2-3, with D unresolved. This CDR3 is built from 12 residues. Germline assignment: CDR1 SGHTA and CDR2 FQGNSA. V was cut by 1 base and J by 7 bases, with 6 bases left in between. In DNA, the CDR3 is TGTGCCAGCAGCTTAGTTTCCCATACGCAGTATTTT. This encodes CASSLVSHTQYF.

The rearrangement links TRBV3-1 to TRBJ2-1, with D tentatively TRBD1 (8 bases). With 5 bases removed from V and 13 bases from J, the gap between germline ends came to 18 bases. The CDR3 extends over 13 amino acids. In germline, CDR1 is LGHDT, CDR2 YNNKEL (reference sequence). The CDR3 coding sequence is TGTGCCAGCAGCAACAGGGGGGGAGAGACCCAGTTCTTC. It codes for CASSNRGGETQFF.

The J gene is TRBJ2-3, the V gene TRBV4-2; 14 bases match TRBD2. CDR3 length: 17 residues. The V segment lost 4 bases and the J segment 2 bases; nucleotides outside the gene matches: 5. Germline values: CDR1 LGHNA, CDR2 YNFKEQ. In nucleotides, the CDR3 is TGTGCCAGCAGCCGCGGACTAGCGGGAGGCCCCACAGATACGCAGTATTTT. This gives the protein CASSRGLAGGPTDTQYF.

The chain recombines TRBV12-3 or TRBV12-4 with TRBJ2-1; 7 bases line up with TRBD2. Trimming at V came to 2 bases and at J to 5 bases, leaving 9 bases not matched to a gene. This CDR3 is built from 16 residues. This CDR3 is CASSLYRGSFDNEQFF. CDR3 DNA sequence: TGTGCCAGCAGTTTATATCGCGGGAGTTTCGACAATGAGCAGTTCTTC.

A word on this clonotype: A much larger clone sits a single nucleotide away, making a read error possible. V usage is TRBV29-1 and J usage is TRBJ2-4, with D possibly called TRBD1 or TRBD2 (7 bases each). The CDR3 spans 13 residues. CDR1 SQVTM and CDR2 ANQGSEA come from the germline V gene. With 8 bases removed from V and 7 bases from J, the gap between germline ends came to 18 bases. The CDR3, as DNA: TGCAGCTCCCCAGGGGGGGCTAGGAACATTCAGTACTTC. Its protein product is CSSPGGARNIQYF.

This chain joins TRBV11-2 and TRBJ2-3; 10 bases fit TRBD2. CDR3 length: 16 residues. Looked up from germline, CDR1 is SGHAT and CDR2 is FQNNGV. The V gene end was trimmed by 4 bases and the J gene end by 14 bases; junction bases not matched to a gene: 18. CDR3 nucleotides: TGTGCCAGCAGCTACCAGCGGGAGGGCCTGCACAGATACGCGTATTTT. This gives the protein CASSYQREGLHRYAYF. Full variable domain (outside the CDR3, taken from reference TRBV11-2 and TRBJ2-3): EAGVAQSPRYKIIEKRQSVAFWCNPISGHATLYWYQQILGQGPKLLIQFQNNGVVDDSQLPKDRFSAERLKGVDSTLKIQPAKLEDSAVYLCASSYQREGLHRYAYFGPGTRLTVL.

CDR3 loop: CASSLEGRTGELFF. CDR3 DNA sequence: TGTGCCAGCAGCTTAGAGGGCCGGACCGGGGAGCTGTTTTTT. V usage is TRBV7-2 and J usage is TRBJ2-2; D is ambiguous. From germline, CDR1 is SGHTA and CDR2 FQGNSA. The V end was cut by 1 base, the J end by 5 bases, with 8 bases between. The length of the CDR3 is 14 residues.

The gene calls are TRBV11-3 and TRBJ2-2; 10 bases agree with TRBD1. Trimming cost V 6 bases and J 6 bases; bases outside gene matches: 4. The CDR3 is 14 amino acids. Per germline, CDR1 SGHNT and CDR2 YENEEA. DNA for the CDR3: TGTGCCAGCAGAGGGGACAGGGGCTCCGGGGAGCTGTTTTTT. Translating it yields CASRGDRGSGELFF.

V is TRBV9 and J is TRBJ2-3, with 9 bases aligning to TRBD1. Germline lookup yields CDR1 SGDLS and CDR2 YYNGEE. The CDR3 has 15 residues. The ends lost 0 bases at V and 14 bases at J; junction bases unmatched: 13. The CDR3 nucleotides are TGTGCCAGCAGCGTAGCTGGGACAGGGACGACCGACGCGTATTTT. It specifies CASSVAGTGTTDAYF.

The chain uses TRBV20-1 and TRBJ2-7; a possible D gene is TRBD1 (5 bases). This CDR3 has 12 residues. With 6 bases removed from V and 2 bases from J, the gap between germline ends came to 11 bases. Germline V gene data show CDR1 as DFQATT and CDR2 as SNEGSKA (reference sequence). The CDR3 sequence: CSAPGKTYEQYF. DNA of the CDR3: TGCAGTGCCCCAGGGAAAACCTACGAGCAGTACTTC.

A few counts support this clonotype. The chain couples TRBV10-3 to TRBJ2-7, with D perhaps TRBD2 (6 bases). Germline-derived CDR1 and CDR2 are ENHRY and SYGVKD. Trimming cost V 4 bases and J 0 bases, with 19 bases left between them. CDR3 size: 17 residues. This CDR3 is CAISGSKEGINSYEQYF. Here the CDR3 DNA reads TGTGCCATCAGTGGATCCAAGGAGGGTATCAACTCCTACGAGCAGTACTTC.

V usage is TRBV20-1 and J usage is TRBJ2-7; 7 bases map to TRBD1. The CDR3 consists of 13 residues. Germline CDR1 DFQATT, CDR2 SNEGSKA (reference sequence). V was clipped by 3 bases and J by 2 bases; unmatched bases: 4. The CDR3, as DNA: TGCAGTGCTAGGAGGGACAGAACCTACGAGCAGTACTTC. Translated, it gives CSARRDRTYEQYF.

The rearrangement joins TRBV3-1 to TRBJ2-7; D unclear. There are 15 residues in the CDR3. CDR1 and CDR2 (germline): LGHDT, YNNKEL (reference sequence). The V end was cut by 1 base, the J end by 5 bases, with 15 bases between. In nucleotides, the CDR3 is TGTGCCAGCAGCCAAGGCGGCAGGTTTGGTCACGAGCAGTACTTC. Its protein is CASSQGGRFGHEQYF.

V and J are TRBV10-3 and TRBJ2-2, with D perhaps being TRBD1 or TRBD2 (7 bases each). Germline values: CDR1 ENHRY, CDR2 SYGVKD. This CDR3 contains 15 residues. V shed 11 bases and J shed 1 base, with 17 bases lying between them. The CDR3 loop reads CAASQGGVNTGELFF. CDR3 bases: TGTGCCGCCTCTCAGGGGGGGGTGAACACCGGGGAGCTGTTTTTT.

V and J are TRBV24-1 and TRBJ2-1; TRBD2 aligns across 10 bases. The CDR3 spans 15 residues. Germline-derived CDR1 and CDR2 are KGHDR and SFDVKD. V lost 5 bases to trimming and J lost 8 bases; unmatched junction nucleotides: 8. CDR3 nucleotide sequence: TGTGCCACCAGTGCCGGGGTTAGCGGGAGGTATGAGCAGTTCTTC. Its protein is CATSAGVSGRYEQFF.

This clonotype was seen only once. The V and J genes are TRBV24-1 and TRBJ2-1; 16 nucleotides match TRBD2. V lost 4 bases, J lost 12 bases, and 8 bases stayed unmatched. This CDR3 has 16 residues. CDR1 and CDR2 (germline): KGHDR, SFDVKD. CDR3 in amino acids: CATSDRGLAGGMGQFF. The CDR3 DNA is TGTGCCACCAGTGACCGGGGACTAGCGGGAGGGATGGGGCAGTTCTTC.

The chain is built from TRBV7-9 and TRBJ2-2; the D is unclear. V gave up 5 bases and J gave up 4 bases, with 8 bases separating them. CDR3 size: 13 residues. CDR1 and CDR2 from the germline V gene are SEHNR and FQNEAQ (reference sequence). The CDR3 DNA reads as TGTGCCAGCAGCGTGGGATTCACCGGGGAGCTGTTTTTT. The encoded protein is CASSVGFTGELFF.

This clonotype has a handful of counts. The chain is built from TRBV24-1 and TRBJ2-1; TRBD1 might be the D (6 bases). The CDR3 contains 16 residues. Deletions cut 6 bases from V and 2 bases from J, with 16 bases between. Germline CDR1 reads KGHDR; CDR2 reads SFDVKD. The CDR3 sequence is CATSRVMGATYNEQFF. CDR3 in DNA: TGTGCCACCAGTAGAGTTATGGGGGCCACCTACAATGAGCAGTTCTTC.

A remark on this clonotype: A read error is likely, as this CDR3 ends without the conserved phenylalanine or tryptophan. The V call is TRBV20-1, the J call TRBJ2-6; D ambiguous. Germline CDR1 DFQATT, CDR2 SNEGSKA (reference sequence). Trimming removed 6 bases from V and 4 bases from J, with 13 bases in between. This CDR3 is 14 amino acids long. The CDR3 coding sequence is TGCAGTGCGGCGGCCTTCCCCGGGGCCAACGTCCTGACTTTA. Translated, it gives CSAAAFPGANVLTL.

The chain has TRBV6-1 and TRBJ2-7; TRBD2 matches at 7 bases. Germline assignment: CDR1 MNHNS and CDR2 SASEGT. Losses at the gene ends were 8 bases for V and 10 bases for J; bases not matched to a gene: 11. There are 12 residues in the CDR3. CDR3: CASSSGEFAQYF. CDR3 nucleotides: TGTGCCAGCTCCAGCGGGGAGTTCGCCCAGTACTTC.

The rearrangement uses TRBV5-1 and TRBJ1-4, with TRBD1 identical over 7 bases. CDR1 is SGHRS and CDR2 is YFSETQ in the germline V gene. CDR3 size: 15 residues. The V gene end was trimmed by 3 bases and the J gene end by 0 bases; junction bases not matched to a gene: 2. The CDR3 here is CASSSGQATNEKLFF. The CDR3 bases are TGCGCCAGCAGCTCCGGACAGGCAACTAATGAAAAACTGTTTTTT.

This sequence joins TRBV10-3 and TRBJ2-1; TRBD1 matches 7 bases. This CDR3 is built from 13 residues. CDR1 and CDR2 (germline): ENHRY, SYGVKD. V was pared by 6 bases and J by 7 bases, with 6 bases of the junction left unmatched. The CDR3 region is CAISKTGLNEQFF. The CDR3 DNA sequence: TGTGCCATCAGCAAGACAGGGTTGAATGAGCAGTTCTTC.

Only a few counts were recorded for this clonotype. The genes are TRBV29-1 and TRBJ2-1; 9 bases fit TRBD1. The V and J ends lost 1 base and 7 bases, in that order; junction bases with no gene match: 5. Per the germline V gene, CDR1 is SQVTM and CDR2 is ANQGSEA. This CDR3 has 14 residues. CDR3 sequence: CSVEGDRDRNEQFF. In DNA, the CDR3 is TGCAGCGTTGAAGGGGACAGGGATAGGAATGAGCAGTTCTTC.